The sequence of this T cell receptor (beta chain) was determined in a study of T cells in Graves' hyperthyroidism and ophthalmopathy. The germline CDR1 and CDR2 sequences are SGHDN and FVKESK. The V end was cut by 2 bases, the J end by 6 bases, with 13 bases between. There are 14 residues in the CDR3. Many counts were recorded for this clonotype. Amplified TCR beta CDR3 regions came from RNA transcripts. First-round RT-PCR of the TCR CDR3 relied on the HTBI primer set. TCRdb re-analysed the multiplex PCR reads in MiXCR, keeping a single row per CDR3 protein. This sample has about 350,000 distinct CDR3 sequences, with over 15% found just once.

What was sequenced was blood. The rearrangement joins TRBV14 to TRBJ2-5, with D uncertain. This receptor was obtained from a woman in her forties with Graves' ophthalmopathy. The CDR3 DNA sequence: TGTGCCAGCAGCCAAATCGCCCAGATAAAGACCCAGTACTTC. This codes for CASSQIAQIKTQYF. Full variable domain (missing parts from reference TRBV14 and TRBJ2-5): EAGVTQFPSHSVIEKGQTVTLRCDPISGHDNLYWYRRVMGKEIKFLLHFVKESKQDESGMPNNRFLAERTGGTYSTLKVQPAELEDSGVYFCASSQIAQIKTQYFGPGTRLLVL.